These T cell receptor beta chains were read from a single sample in a study of blood T cell repertoires in COVID-19. This table comes from immunoSEQ multiplex PCR, and its TCRdb copy is limited to in-frame clones, with some not included. This sample has more than 40,000 clones, with approximately 86% found just once. The sequenced material came from PBMCs or T cells enriched from blood (not recorded which). Receptors originate from a woman aged 50 to 65 who had recovered from COVID-19. Each CDR3 is given with its conserved first and last residue.

V gene: TRBV28
CDR3 length: 16
J gene: TRBJ2-6
CDR3 protein: CASGGLGLSGANVLTF

V gene: TRBV5-1
CDR3 length: 14
J gene: TRBJ2-1
CDR3 protein: CASSFVTGTGEQFF

V gene: TRBV5-1
CDR3 length: 14
J gene: TRBJ2-3
CDR3 protein: CASSLSGMGDTQYF

V gene: TRBV15
CDR3 length: 17
J gene: TRBJ2-2
CDR3 protein: CATSRDQLAVNTGELFF

V gene: TRBV12-3/TRBV12-4
CDR3 length: 13
J gene: TRBJ1-5
CDR3 protein: CASRPTGDQPQHF

V gene: TRBV5-8
CDR3 length: 15
J gene: TRBJ2-3
CDR3 protein: CASRPKGAGADTQYF

V gene: TRBV24-1
CDR3 length: 14
J gene: TRBJ2-3
CDR3 protein: CATEGTGKTDTQYF

V gene: TRBV7-9
CDR3 length: 14
J gene: TRBJ1-4
CDR3 protein: CASSFRQGAEKLFF

V gene: TRBV18
CDR3 length: 15
J gene: TRBJ2-1
CDR3 protein: CASSPRAGGYNEQFF

V gene: TRBV6-2/TRBV6-3
CDR3 length: 15
J gene: TRBJ1-1
CDR3 protein: CASSSVQGANTEAFF

V gene: TRBV6-1
CDR3 length: 15
J gene: TRBJ1-6
CDR3 protein: CASRDRVPDYSPLHF

V gene: TRBV28
CDR3 length: 11
J gene: TRBJ2-7
CDR3 protein: CASSSQGEQYF

V gene: TRBV7-9
CDR3 length: 16
J gene: TRBJ2-7
CDR3 protein: CASSLTSAVHSYEQYF

V gene: TRBV6-4
CDR3 length: 14
J gene: TRBJ1-2
CDR3 protein: CASSASSGGYGYTF

V gene: TRBV27
CDR3 length: 15
J gene: TRBJ2-7
CDR3 protein: CASSLAVGGPYEQYF

V gene: TRBV18
CDR3 length: 20
J gene: TRBJ2-3
CDR3 protein: CASSPRGLAGAGGAPDTQYF

V gene: TRBV19
CDR3 length: 13
J gene: TRBJ2-5
CDR3 protein: CASSAGLSKTQYF

V gene: TRBV4-3
CDR3 length: 15
J gene: TRBJ2-3
CDR3 protein: CASSQDSGGSYTQYF

V gene: TRBV18
CDR3 length: 15
J gene: TRBJ1-6
CDR3 protein: CASSPRAVADSPLHF

V gene: TRBV11-2
CDR3 length: 16
J gene: TRBJ1-3
CDR3 protein: CASSSGRQFSGNTIYF

V gene: TRBV2
CDR3 length: 15
J gene: TRBJ2-3
CDR3 protein: CASRRSGVRTDTQYF

V gene: TRBV4-3
CDR3 length: 18
J gene: TRBJ1-1
CDR3 protein: CASSLNEGGSFPVTEAFF

V gene: TRBV4-2
CDR3 length: 15
J gene: TRBJ1-5
CDR3 protein: CASSQDWQGNQPQHF

V gene: TRBV10-3
CDR3 length: 15
J gene: TRBJ2-7
CDR3 protein: CAISVGNSETYEQYF

V gene: TRBV2
CDR3 length: 14
J gene: TRBJ1-1
CDR3 protein: CASSVLTGAVEAFF

V gene: TRBV5-1
CDR3 length: 15
J gene: TRBJ2-3
CDR3 protein: CASSLVGGGTDTQYF

V gene: TRBV6-5
CDR3 length: 14
J gene: TRBJ1-2
CDR3 protein: CASSNDRAPYGYTF

V gene: TRBV28
CDR3 length: 12
J gene: TRBJ2-7
CDR3 protein: CASGGVGDEQYF

V gene: TRBV19
CDR3 length: 16
J gene: TRBJ2-7
CDR3 protein: CASSLVASGWVEEQYF

V gene: TRBV20-1
CDR3 length: 11
J gene: TRBJ2-7
CDR3 protein: CSVAGGDEQYF

V gene: TRBV6-2/TRBV6-3
CDR3 length: 15
J gene: TRBJ2-3
CDR3 protein: CASSYSTGAGDTQYF

V gene: TRBV19
CDR3 length: 12
J gene: TRBJ2-7
CDR3 protein: CASSIRSDEQYF

V gene: TRBV29-1
CDR3 length: 12
J gene: TRBJ2-5
CDR3 protein: CSADRGRETQYF

V gene: TRBV5-1
CDR3 length: 15
J gene: TRBJ1-5
CDR3 protein: CASRAGQGSNQPQHF

V gene: TRBV6-6
CDR3 length: 14
J gene: TRBJ2-7
CDR3 protein: CASTQSGRDHEQYF

V gene: TRBV7-2
CDR3 length: 13
J gene: TRBJ2-7
CDR3 protein: CASSLRGGDEQYF

V gene: TRBV7-2
CDR3 length: 14
J gene: TRBJ2-3
CDR3 protein: CASSLTGYKDTQYF

V gene: TRBV27
CDR3 length: 13
J gene: TRBJ1-2
CDR3 protein: CASSLDRGYGYTF

V gene: TRBV7-9
CDR3 length: 16
J gene: TRBJ1-3
CDR3 protein: CASSLEGAFGGNTIYF

V gene: TRBV19
CDR3 length: 14
J gene: TRBJ1-5
CDR3 protein: CASSTPGGIQPQHF

V gene: TRBV9
CDR3 length: 16
J gene: TRBJ2-2
CDR3 protein: CASSASLAGPTGELFF

V gene: TRBV7-2
CDR3 length: 15
J gene: TRBJ1-1
CDR3 protein: CASSPDSTRNTEAFF

V gene: TRBV6-5
CDR3 length: 13
J gene: TRBJ1-1
CDR3 protein: CASTAEEYTEAFF

V gene: TRBV5-4
CDR3 length: 15
J gene: TRBJ2-3
CDR3 protein: CASSSADRPTDTQYF